This T cell receptor (beta chain) was documented in a study of control samples from healthy donors and cancer patients. V was clipped by 5 bases and J by 7 bases; unmatched bases: 5. This CDR3 has 14 amino acids. Germline V gives CDR1 SGHAT, CDR2 FQNNGV. Data came from immunoSEQ multiplex PCR; TCRdb stores just in-frame clones and leaves some out. The repertoire holds tens of thousands of clones, with about 88% as singletons. V usage is TRBV11-2 and J usage is TRBJ1-6; TRBD1 agrees at 7 bases. This receptor was obtained from a woman aged 70-85 years in good health. The sequenced sample was blood. The DNA of the CDR3 is TGTGCCAGCAGCCTCCGGGACAGCAATTCACCCCTCCACTTT. Translating it yields CASSLRDSNSPLHF.